These 30 T cell receptor beta chains share one sample of origin, sequenced in a study of blood T cell repertoires in COVID-19. Measured with immunoSEQ multiplex PCR; TCRdb has only the in-frame clones, and not every one. The sample contains under 300,000 clones, roughly 83% of which appear only once. Sequenced material: peripheral blood. The receptors derive from a man older than 75 with acute or convalescent COVID-19.

Here the CDR3 reads CASSFVLAGGSAYNEQFF. Written as DNA, the CDR3 is TGTGCCAGCAGTTTCGTGTTAGCGGGAGGGTCTGCCTACAATGAGCAGTTCTTC. The chain carries TRBV28 and TRBJ2-1, with 11 bases identical to TRBD2. V lost 3 bases and J lost 2; bases outside the gene matches: 9. This CDR3 region has 18 residues. Germline CDR1 is MDHEN and CDR2 is SYDVKM.

As DNA, the CDR3 is TGTGCCAGCGGACGACAGGGGGCCAACACTGAAGCTTTCTTT. Its protein is CASGRQGANTEAFF. The V and J genes are TRBV18 and TRBJ1-1, with 10 bases identical to TRBD1. The CDR3 is made up of 14 amino acids. Germline-derived CDR1 and CDR2 are KGHSH and LQKENI. Losses at the gene ends were 8 bases for V and 2 bases for J; bases not matched to a gene: 5. Full variable domain (rest looked up from reference TRBV18 and TRBJ1-1): NAGVMQNPRHLVRRRGQEARLRCSPMKGHSHVYWYRQLPEEGLKFMVYLQKENIIDESGMPKERFSAEFPKEGPSILRIQQVVRGDSAAYFCASGRQGANTEAFFGQGTRLTVV.

Concerning this clone: Other DNA sequences within the sample encode an identical CDR3. This rearrangement joins TRBV3-1 (or the pseudogene TRBV3-2) to TRBJ1-5, with D possibly being TRBD1 (5 bases). V dropped 4 bases and J dropped 0 bases, with 7 bases sitting between them. Germline CDR1 LGHDT, CDR2 YNNKEL (reference sequence). CDR3 length: 14 amino acids. CDR3 coding DNA: TGTGCCAGCAGCCCGGGGGGTAGCAATCAGCCCCAGCATTTT. Translated: CASSPGGSNQPQHF.

CDR3 coding DNA: TGTGCCAGCAGTTTATCGACTGGACTCCAAGAGACCCAGTACTTC. Its protein is CASSLSTGLQETQYF. This chain uses TRBV28 with TRBJ2-5; the D gene is possibly TRBD2 (5 bases). Trimming took off 1 base at V and 1 base at J, with 10 bases between the two ends. The CDR3 consists of 15 residues. The germline CDR1 and CDR2 sequences are MDHEN and SYDVKM. Filled out from reference TRBV28 and TRBJ2-5, the complete variable domain reads DVKVTQSSRYLVKRTGEKVFLECVQDMDHENMFWYRQDPGLGLRLIYFSYDVKMKEKGDIPEGYSVSREKKERFSLILESASTNQTSMYLCASSLSTGLQETQYFGPGTRLLVL.

The rearrangement links TRBV3-1 (or the pseudogene TRBV3-2) to TRBJ1-2; weak D call: TRBD1 (6 bases). The V gene's germline CDR1 is LGHDT and CDR2 YNNKEL (reference sequence). CDR3 length: 13 residues. V was trimmed by 6 bases and J by 6 bases, leaving 14 bases between them. This chain's CDR3 is CASRSSGGDGYTF. The CDR3 coding sequence is TGTGCCAGCAGATCTTCGGGGGGCGATGGCTACACCTTC.

The V and J genes are TRBV2 and TRBJ2-1, with D possibly TRBD1 on 6 matching bases. This CDR3 spans 15 amino acids. Germline values: CDR1 SNHLY, CDR2 FYNNEI. V shed 2 bases and J shed 1 base, with 9 bases lying between them. The CDR3 region has the DNA TGTGCCAGCAGTGAATCAGGGGCATCCTACAATGAGCAGTTCTTC. Its translation: CASSESGASYNEQFF.

The chain employs TRBV7-6 and TRBJ2-7, with TRBD2 as a possible D gene (5 bases). CDR1 is SGHVS, CDR2 FNYEAQ, per germline. V was trimmed by 2 bases and J by 2 bases, leaving 10 bases between them. The CDR3 spans 14 residues. The CDR3: CASSLTEATYEQYF. The CDR3 coding sequence is TGTGCCAGCAGCTTAACGGAGGCGACCTACGAGCAGTACTTC.

Written as DNA, the CDR3 is TGCAGCGTAACAGTAGGTGGCTATGGCTACACCTTC. As protein: CSVTVGGYGYTF. The chain couples TRBV29-1 to TRBJ1-2; D is uncertain. The germline V gene has CDR1 SQVTM and CDR2 ANQGSEA. The CDR3 spans 12 residues. V lost 6 bases, J lost 4 bases, and 12 bases lay in between.

The CDR3 is CASSLDPGGYGYTF. As DNA, the CDR3 is TGTGCCAGCAGTTTAGATCCAGGGGGCTACGGCTACACCTTC. This rearrangement joins TRBV28 to TRBJ1-2; 8 nucleotides align to TRBD1. The junction had 7 bases not matched to a gene; V was cut back by 2 bases and J by 8 bases. The CDR3 loop spans 14 amino acids. CDR1 MDHEN and CDR2 SYDVKM come from the germline V gene.

The genes are TRBV7-2 and TRBJ2-3, with TRBD2 as a possible D gene (5 bases). Germline V gene data show CDR1 as SGHTA and CDR2 as FQGNSA. The V end lost 8 bases, the J end lost 2 bases, and 8 bases lay between the germline ends. The CDR3 covers 12 residues. This CDR3 is CASRDDTDTQYF. In DNA form, the CDR3 reads TGTGCCAGCCGGGATGACACAGATACGCAGTATTTT.

The chain carries TRBV5-1 and TRBJ2-5; D gene uncertain. With 4 bases removed from V and 1 base from J, the gap between germline ends came to 11 bases. Germline values: CDR1 SGHRS, CDR2 YFSETQ. CDR3 length: 14 residues. The CDR3 loop reads CASSHPRSQETQYF. CDR3 DNA sequence: TGCGCCAGCAGCCATCCTAGGTCCCAAGAGACCCAGTACTTC.

This chain joins TRBV7-3 and TRBJ1-2, with a tentative D call TRBD1 (6 bases). CDR3 length equals 14 residues. Germline lookup yields CDR1 SGHTA and CDR2 FQGTGA. Trimming left V 0 bases short and J 2 bases short, with 7 bases between. CDR3 bases: TGTGCCAGCAGCTTAACCCAGGGGAACTATGGCTACACCTTC. Amino acids: CASSLTQGNYGYTF. The full variable domain, in which reference TRBV7-3 and TRBJ1-2 provide the parts outside the CDR3, is GAGVSQTPSNKVTEKGKYVELRCDPISGHTALYWYRQSLGQGPEFLIYFQGTGAADDSGLPNDRFFAVRPEGSVSTLKIQRTERGDSAVYLCASSLTQGNYGYTFGSGTRLTVV.

This chain uses TRBV5-1 with TRBJ1-6, with D perhaps matching TRBD1 (5 bases). Trimming removed 6 bases from V and 10 bases from J, with 17 bases in between. The length of the CDR3 is 14 residues. The V gene's germline CDR1 is SGHRS and CDR2 YFSETQ. CDR3 amino acids: CASKEGREGSPLHF. CDR3 DNA: TGCGCCAGCAAGGAGGGCAGGGAAGGATCACCCCTCCACTTT.

This rearrangement joins TRBV28 to TRBJ1-2; 7 bases agree with TRBD1. Germline CDR1 is MDHEN and CDR2 is SYDVKM. This CDR3 is 14 amino acids long. Unmatched junction bases numbered 7, after V lost 2 bases and J lost 7 bases. CDR3 nucleotides: TGTGCCAGCAGTTTACGCACAGGGGAAGCTGGCTACACCTTC. Its translation is CASSLRTGEAGYTF.

This clone was recorded once. The chain is built from TRBV6-1 and TRBJ1-2, with TRBD1 matching 8 bases. Germline V CDR1 and CDR2: MNHNS, SASEGT. Germline trimming cut 3 bases from V and 2 bases from J; bases unmatched to any gene: 5. The CDR3 runs 15 residues. Here the CDR3 reads CASSEQGQGNYGYTF. CDR3 nucleotides: TGTGCCAGCAGTGAGCAAGGACAGGGAAACTATGGCTACACCTTC.

V is TRBV21-1 and J is TRBJ1-5; the table's D call, TRBD1, was not checked against the DNA. TRBV21-1 is recorded as a pseudogene. This CDR3 has 16 amino acids. CDR3 sequence (DNA): TGTGCCAGCAGCAAATGCGGGACAGGGTCTAATCAGCCCCAGCATTTT. Encoded protein: CASSKCGTGSNQPQHF.

The chain employs TRBV28 and TRBJ1-2; 11 nucleotides line up with TRBD1. With 6 bases clipped from V and 5 bases from J, the junction kept 8 bases outside the gene matches. The CDR3 has 15 amino acids. Germline V gene data show CDR1 as MDHEN and CDR2 as SYDVKM. The DNA for the CDR3 is TGTGCCAGCAGCCCGTGGACAGGGGGCATTTATGGCTACACCTTC. Its protein is CASSPWTGGIYGYTF.

The chain combines TRBV5-1 with TRBJ1-4, with 7 positions matching TRBD1. With V trimmed by 0 bases and J by 5 bases, 1 base remained unmatched. The CDR3 is 14 residues long. Germline CDR1 and CDR2: SGHRS and YFSETQ. This CDR3 reads CASSLGQGNEKLFF. The CDR3 nucleotides read TGCGCCAGCAGCTTGGGACAGGGAAATGAAAAACTGTTTTTT.

In regard to this clone: Other DNA sequences from this sample encode an identical CDR3 as well. CDR3 nucleotide sequence: TGTGCCAGCAGCTTACAGGGCCTGAACACTGAAGCTTTCTTT. It yields the protein CASSLQGLNTEAFF. The V gene is TRBV7-2, the J gene TRBJ1-1; a weak D match, TRBD1 (5 bases). The V end lost 2 bases, the J end lost 0 bases, and 7 bases lay between the germline ends. Germline lookup yields CDR1 SGHTA and CDR2 FQGNSA. The CDR3 spans 14 residues.

The genes are TRBV7-8 and TRBJ2-1, with 8 bases aligning to TRBD2. This CDR3 spans 12 amino acids. Germline lookup yields CDR1 SGHVS and CDR2 FQNEAQ. Unmatched junction bases numbered 2, after V lost 5 bases and J lost 8 bases. This chain's CDR3 is CASSPGGDEQFF. The DNA of the CDR3 is TGTGCCAGCAGCCCGGGGGGGGATGAGCAGTTCTTC.

The chain combines TRBV19 with TRBJ2-6; tentative D call: TRBD2 (5 bases). Germline assignment: CDR1 LNHDA and CDR2 SQIVND (reference sequence). This CDR3 is 14 amino acids long. The V end lost 7 bases, the J end lost 12 bases, and 19 bases lay between the germline ends. The CDR3 spells CASTPGLLGVVLTF. The CDR3 bases are TGTGCCAGTACCCCCGGACTGCTCGGTGTCGTCCTGACTTTC.

V is TRBV28 and J is TRBJ2-7, with 11 nucleotides matching TRBD1. The J segment lost 7 bases and the V segment lost 5 bases, leaving 4 bases of the junction unmatched. The CDR3 extends over 13 amino acids. CDR1 and CDR2 from the germline V gene are MDHEN and SYDVKM. CDR3: CASSPRDRGEQYF. As DNA, the CDR3 is TGTGCCAGCAGTCCTCGGGACAGGGGGGAGCAGTACTTC.

This sequence joins TRBV7-9 and TRBJ2-2, with 9 nucleotides matching TRBD2. Germline-derived CDR1 and CDR2 are SEHNR and FQNEAQ (reference sequence). The CDR3 sequence is 14 residues long. The ends lost 11 bases at V and 0 bases at J; junction bases unmatched: 4. This chain's CDR3 is CACGRGANTGELFF. CDR3 nucleotide sequence: TGTGCCTGCGGGAGGGGCGCGAACACCGGGGAGCTGTTTTTT.

The chain carries TRBV5-4 and TRBJ2-1, with a possible D match to TRBD1 (5 bases). The CDR3 loop spans 13 amino acids. Per the germline V gene, CDR1 is SGHNT and CDR2 is YYREEE (reference sequence). V dropped 3 bases and J dropped 7 bases, with 11 bases sitting between them. The CDR3 region is CASSSPDRNEQFF. CDR3 nucleotide sequence: TGTGCCAGCAGCTCCCCCGACAGAAATGAGCAGTTCTTC.

This chain joins TRBV5-1 and TRBJ2-6, with D hard to call. V lost 2 bases and J 0 bases, leaving 9 bases between the germline ends. The CDR3 loop spans 16 amino acids. Per the germline V gene, CDR1 is SGHRS and CDR2 is YFSETQ. The CDR3 loop reads CASSFGGTSGANVLTF. DNA for the CDR3: TGCGCCAGCAGCTTCGGCGGAACCTCTGGGGCCAACGTCCTGACTTTC.

The chain has TRBV24-1 and TRBJ1-4; a possible D gene is TRBD1 (6 bases). CDR1 is KGHDR, CDR2 SFDVKD, per germline. This CDR3 is built from 16 residues. Deletions cut 3 bases from V and 3 bases from J, with 13 bases between. The DNA for the CDR3 is TGTGCCACCAGTGATGGGGGGGCGAGCGCTAATGAAAAACTGTTTTTT. Residues: CATSDGGASANEKLFF.

This chain connects TRBV5-6 to TRBJ2-7, with 8 bases matching TRBD1. V lost 4 bases, J lost 9 bases, and 12 bases stayed unmatched. The CDR3 is 14 residues long. Germline-derived CDR1 and CDR2 are SGHDT and YYEEEE. CDR3 bases: TGTGCCAGCAGCCTTGGACAGGGAGGAAGGGTGCAGTACTTC. This codes for CASSLGQGGRVQYF.

The chain has TRBV5-4 and TRBJ2-7; D might be TRBD2 (5 bases). The germline CDR1 and CDR2 sequences are SGHNT and YYREEE (reference sequence). With 3 bases removed from V and 7 bases from J, the gap between germline ends came to 20 bases. The CDR3 has 15 amino acids. CDR3 sequence (DNA): TGTGCCAGCAGCTCGCTGCGGACTGGCTCTACGGAGCAGTACTTC. This codes for CASSSLRTGSTEQYF.

The chain joins TRBV6-5 to TRBJ1-6; 7 bases map to TRBD1. CDR1 is MNHEY and CDR2 is SVGAGI in the germline V gene. The trim removed 6 bases at V and 7 bases at J, leaving 9 bases unmatched. This CDR3 has 15 amino acids. CDR3 region: CASRYEQGRNSPLHF. CDR3 coding DNA: TGTGCCAGCAGATATGAACAGGGGAGGAATTCACCCCTCCACTTT.

The gene calls are TRBV6-5 and TRBJ1-2; TRBD1 matches 7 bases. V gave up 7 bases and J gave up 4 bases; unmatched junction bases: 6. Germline V gene sequence: CDR1 MNHEY, CDR2 SVGAGI. The CDR3 contains 13 residues. Here the CDR3 DNA reads TGTGCCAGCAAAGCGACAGGGAGCTATGGCTACACCTTC. Its protein is CASKATGSYGYTF.